These 15 T cell receptor beta chains came from one sample sequenced in a study of control samples from healthy donors and cancer patients. Clones were sequenced by immunoSEQ multiplex PCR, and TCRdb holds only the in-frame ones, with some missing. The sample carries about 20,000 clones, 65% to 90% recorded once. Input material: PBMCs. These receptors originate from a man in his sixties with head and neck cancer.

The V gene is TRBV5-4, the J gene TRBJ2-3, with D tentatively TRBD2 (5 bases). This CDR3 has 15 amino acids. CDR1 and CDR2 from the germline V gene are SGHNT and YYREEE (reference sequence). The V end lost 4 bases, the J end lost 2 bases, and 14 bases lay between the germline ends. The CDR3 reads CASSPRTGSTDTQYF. CDR3 nucleotide sequence: TGTGCCAGCAGCCCCCGGACTGGTTCCACAGATACGCAGTATTTT. Full variable domain (outside the CDR3, taken from reference TRBV5-4 and TRBJ2-3): ETGVTQSPTHLIKTRGQQVTLRCSSQSGHNTVSWYQQALGQGPQFIFQYYREEENGRGNFPPRFSGLQFPNYSSELNVNALELDDSALYLCASSPRTGSTDTQYFGPGTRLTVL.

The count of this clone is one. V is TRBV5-1 and J is TRBJ2-2, with TRBD1 matching 10 bases. The CDR3 is 15 residues long. In germline, CDR1 is SGHRS, CDR2 YFSETQ. V was pared by 4 bases and J by 3 bases, with 3 bases of the junction left unmatched. Here the CDR3 reads CASSPGQGDTGELFF. CDR3 DNA sequence: TGCGCCAGCAGCCCTGGACAGGGGGACACCGGGGAGCTGTTTTTT. Combining the CDR3 with reference TRBV5-1 and TRBJ2-2 gives the whole variable domain KAGVTQTPRYLIKTRGQQVTLSCSPISGHRSVSWYQQTPGQGLQFLFEYFSETQRNKGNFPGRFSGRQFSNSRSEMNVSTLELGDSALYLCASSPGQGDTGELFFGEGSRLTVL.

The gene calls are TRBV10-3 and TRBJ1-2, with D possibly being TRBD1 (6 bases). Trimming stripped 3 bases from V and 4 bases from J, with 9 bases between. CDR1 and CDR2 from the germline V gene are ENHRY and SYGVKD. CDR3 length: 13 residues. CDR3 protein: CAISERTAYGYTF. The CDR3 nucleotides read TGTGCCATCAGTGAAAGGACAGCCTATGGCTACACCTTC.

The chain is built from TRBV18 and TRBJ2-5; D might be TRBD2 (5 bases). V lost 3 bases and J lost 4, with 12 bases in between. The CDR3 totals 14 residues. Germline V gene lookup returns CDR1 KGHSH and CDR2 LQKENI. As DNA, the CDR3 is TGTGCCAGCTCACCGCAAGCGGCTGCAGAGACCCAGTACTTC. Protein product: CASSPQAAAETQYF.

The chain's CDR3 is CASRPSNTGELFF. CDR3 DNA sequence: TGTGCCAGCAGGCCCTCGAACACCGGGGAGCTGTTTTTT. This chain uses TRBV28 with TRBJ2-2; D not certain. Between the trimmed V and J ends, which lost 6 bases and 0 bases, there was a span of 5 bases. Germline V gives CDR1 MDHEN, CDR2 SYDVKM. The CDR3 spans 13 residues.

CDR3 bases: TGTGCCAGCAGCCAAAGCGGGAGGATAAAGGCGCACGAGCAGTACTTC. Its protein is CASSQSGRIKAHEQYF. The chain recombines TRBV7-2 with TRBJ2-7; 9 positions agree with TRBD2. CDR1 and CDR2 from the germline V gene are SGHTA and FQGNSA. The J segment lost 5 bases and the V segment lost 5 bases, leaving 13 bases of the junction unmatched. The CDR3 consists of 16 residues.

Points on this clone: The junction departs from germline at one end; a sequencing error may be responsible. The chain has TRBV28 and TRBJ2-5; no definite D call. The CDR3 is 12 residues long. Germline loops: CDR1 MDHEN, CDR2 SYDVKM. In DNA, the CDR3 is TGTGCCAGCAGTCCTCTCGAGGCAACCCCGTACTTC. Its translation: CASSPLEATPYF. Full variable domain (outside the CDR3, taken from reference TRBV28 and TRBJ2-5): DVKVTQSSRYLVKRTGEKVFLECVQDMDHENMFWYRQDPGLGLRLIYFSYDVKMKEKGDIPEGYSVSREKKERFSLILESASTNQTSMYLCASSPLEATPYFGPGTRLLVL.

V usage is TRBV7-2 and J usage is TRBJ2-4; weak D call: TRBD1 (5 bases). V lost 1 base to trimming and J lost 5 bases, with 18 bases between them. The CDR3 length is 17 residues. CDR1 and CDR2 from the germline V gene are SGHTA and FQGNSA. Written as DNA, the CDR3 is TGTGCCAGCAGCTTAGATCCAGGGCAGAGTTGGGAAAACATTCAGTACTTC. The encoded protein is CASSLDPGQSWENIQYF.

V and J are TRBV5-4 and TRBJ2-2; tentatively, D is TRBD2 (6 bases). Germline values: CDR1 SGHNT, CDR2 YYREEE (reference sequence). The CDR3 has 15 residues. V was trimmed by 4 bases and J by 1 base, leaving 11 bases between them. The CDR3 bases are TGTGCCAGCAGCCCAGGGACTCTGAACACCGGGGAGCTGTTTTTT. Translated: CASSPGTLNTGELFF.

In this sample, this clone turned up a few times. The sample carries other DNA sequences with the same CDR3. This chain connects TRBV4-3 to TRBJ1-5; D not resolved. The V gene's germline CDR1 is LGHNA and CDR2 YSLEER. The CDR3 is made up of 13 amino acids. The V and J ends lost 0 bases and 6 bases respectively, with 6 bases between them. The CDR3 nucleotides are TGCGCCAGCAGCCAAGATAAGGGTCAGCCCCAGCATTTT. Protein product: CASSQDKGQPQHF.

The rearrangement uses TRBV19 and TRBJ2-1, with 7 bases that match TRBD1. CDR3 length: 13 amino acids. Germline-derived CDR1 and CDR2 are LNHDA and SQIVND (reference sequence). The V gene end was trimmed by 5 bases and the J gene end by 9 bases; junction bases not matched to a gene: 7. CDR3 bases: TGTGCCAGTAGTCGGGACAGAATCGGTGAGCAGTTCTTC. Its translation: CASSRDRIGEQFF.

The V gene is TRBV6-5, the J gene TRBJ2-7, with D maybe TRBD2 (6 bases). The CDR3 loop spans 11 amino acids. CDR1 is MNHEY, CDR2 SVGAGI, per germline. The V end was cut by 6 bases, the J end by 6 bases, with 9 bases between. This CDR3 is CASREGREQYF. In nucleotides, the CDR3 is TGTGCCAGCAGGGAGGGTCGCGAGCAGTACTTC.

The rearrangement joins TRBV24-1 to TRBJ2-2; unclear D gene. Trimming cost V 4 bases and J 6 bases, with 20 bases left between them. The germline V gene encodes CDR1 KGHDR and CDR2 SFDVKD. The CDR3 is 17 residues long. The CDR3, as DNA: TGTGCCACCAGTGACCTGATACATGGTCCCCATGCCGGGGAGCTGTTTTTT. Residues: CATSDLIHGPHAGELFF.

CDR3 DNA: TGTGCCAGCTCACCGGGACAGACGGATCAGCCCCAGCATTTT. Protein product: CASSPGQTDQPQHF. The chain uses TRBV18 and TRBJ1-5, with 7 positions matching TRBD1. J was trimmed by 5 bases and V by 3 bases; bases with no gene match: 4. Per germline, CDR1 KGHSH and CDR2 LQKENI. The CDR3 consists of 14 residues.

J is TRBJ2-3 and V is TRBV18; D not resolved. Germline V CDR1 and CDR2: KGHSH, LQKENI. This CDR3 is 15 amino acids long. The germline V and J ends were trimmed by 3 bases and 8 bases, with 18 bases remaining between them. The CDR3 loop is CASSPSISEDGTQYF. The CDR3 region has the DNA TGTGCCAGCTCACCCTCAATCTCCGAGGACGGTACGCAGTATTTT.